This TCR beta chain comes out of a study of cytomegalovirus exposure and HLA in healthy donors. The PCR made use of 60 Vbeta and 13 Jbeta primers. The assay was immunoSEQ multiplex PCR, and TCRdb's table has in-frame clones only and misses some. The data show approximately 110,000 clones, with almost 70% seen just once and around 9% held by the top ten. With 7 bases clipped from V and 4 bases from J, the junction kept 7 bases outside the gene matches. The CDR3 has 14 residues. Germline V CDR1 and CDR2: LGHNT, FRNRAP. For this clone: What it binds is unknown.

The study's findings and limits: A few CMV-associated chains proved CMV antigen-specific in vitro.

The sample taken for sequencing was PBMCs. This sequence was found in a man between 25 and 39 years old in good health and CMV-seropositive. The chain joins TRBV12-5 to TRBJ2-5, with TRBD1 matching over 9 bases. The DNA of the CDR3 is TGTGCTAGTGCCGGGACAGGGTACGGAGAGACCCAGTACTTC. Its translation: CASAGTGYGETQYF.